The clone carrying this T cell receptor (beta chain) was counted ten times or more. The germline CDR1 and CDR2 sequences are LNHNV and YYDKDF (reference sequence). This CDR3 has 17 residues. V was trimmed by 0 bases and J by 3 bases, leaving 15 bases between them. This specimen belongs to a study of patients and donors after allogeneic stem cell transplantation. From the RT-PCR reads, TCRdb called clonotypes with MiXCR, one entry per CDR3 protein. This repertoire shows about 230,000 distinct CDR3 sequences, around 14% found once; its top ten account for around 10%. V usage is TRBV15 and J usage is TRBJ1-5; D is unresolved. The sequence came from a human donor who was either an allogeneic HSCT recipient or a stem cell or donor lymphocyte infusion donor (not recorded which). It is not recorded whose cells these are; they may come from a transplant donor. Input material: blood, either unsorted or a sorted T cell fraction (not recorded which). In DNA form, the CDR3 reads TGTGCCACCAGCAGAGACGCTGGTAAGAGGTCCAATCAGCCCCAGCATTTT. This gives the protein CATSRDAGKRSNQPQHF.